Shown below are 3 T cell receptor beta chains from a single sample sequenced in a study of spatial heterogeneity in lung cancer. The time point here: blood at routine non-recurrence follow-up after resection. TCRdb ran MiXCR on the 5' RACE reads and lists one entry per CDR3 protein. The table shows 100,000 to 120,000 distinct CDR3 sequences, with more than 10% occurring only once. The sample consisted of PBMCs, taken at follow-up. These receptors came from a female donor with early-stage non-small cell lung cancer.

For the CDR3, the DNA is TGTGCCAGCAGCCGGCAGACAGGCTTGAGAGAAAAACTGTTTTTT. Translation gives CASSRQTGLREKLFF. The V call is TRBV7-8, the J call TRBJ1-4; D is perhaps TRBD1 (6 bases). Looked up from germline, CDR1 is SGHVS and CDR2 is FQNEAQ. This CDR3 comprises 15 residues. Between the trimmed V and J ends, which lost 5 bases and 8 bases, there was a span of 18 bases.

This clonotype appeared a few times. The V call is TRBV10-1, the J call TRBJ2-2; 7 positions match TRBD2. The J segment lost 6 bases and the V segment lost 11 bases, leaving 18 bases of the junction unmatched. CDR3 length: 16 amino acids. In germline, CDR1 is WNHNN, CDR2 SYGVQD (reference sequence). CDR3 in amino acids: CAYPPAKSGTAGELFF. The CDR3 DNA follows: TGCGCCTACCCCCCTGCAAAGAGCGGGACCGCCGGGGAGCTGTTTTTT.

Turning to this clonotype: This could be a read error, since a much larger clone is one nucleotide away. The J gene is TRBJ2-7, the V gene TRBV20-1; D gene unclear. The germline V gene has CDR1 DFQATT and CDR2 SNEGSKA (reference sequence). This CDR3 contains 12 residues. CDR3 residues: CSARDRNYERYF. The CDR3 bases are TGCAGTGCTAGAGACAGAAACTACGAGCGGTACTTC.